Here is one T cell receptor beta chain with its context. The antigen this receptor binds is unknown. Base qualities were left out, and no much larger clone turns up one base away. The study deep-sequenced TCR repertoires of sorted CD4+ and CD8+ blood T cells from severe aplastic anemia patients and healthy subjects. Ficoll-Paque density gradient centrifugation was used to isolate peripheral blood mononuclear cells. Before DNA extraction, CD4+ and CD8+ T cells were sorted with FACS or magnetic beads. The data belong to a study of CD8+CD57+ T cells in acquired aplastic anemia (dated by TCRdb to about 2018). Describing the broader study: Extracted DNA from sorted CD4+ and CD8+ cells averaged about 2.9 ug, ranging from roughly 0.17 to 27.4 ug.

General findings and caveats noted by the study authors: Patients and healthy controls showed no significant difference in CD8+ Simpson's diversity (P=0.060). Although roughly 29 CD8+ CDR3 sequences were shared by patients and controls, these sequences appeared highly expressed in patients and within the immunodominant clones of patients.

At the junction V is shortened by 3 bases and J by 0 bases; bases outside the gene matches: 0. According to the germline V gene (reference sequence), CDR1 reads DFQATT and CDR2 reads SNEGSKA. The CDR3 holds 15 amino acids from the cysteine to the phenylalanine. Only the CDR3 region is kept as DNA, spanning 45 bases read in frame from base 1. Profiling of TCR beta VDJ combinations and CDR3 sequences used genomic DNA as the template. An Illumina HiSeq 2000 was used for TCR repertoire sequencing. The paper's data handling went like this. TRBV/TRBJ rearrangement plots, CDR3 size and DJ length profiles, and Simpson's diversity index were used to assess repertoires. The most abundant DNA sequence in the deep sequencing data was defined as the immunodominant clone. CDR3 amino acid sequences were screened for sharing across subjects and compared with published repertoires and the VDJdb database. TCRdb reworked the public reads: Q25 trimming with fastp, MiXCR clone assembly, productive beta chains retained. For every CDR3 protein sequence, its rows merge into one entry that carries the most common genes and DNA. None of the V and J calls come from the authors' own analysis; TCRdb made them. The sample table shows about 190,000 distinct CDR3 sequences, and over 60% are seen once. In total, the top ten clones hold just over 45% of the sample.

The chain is assembled from TRBV20-1 and TRBJ2-7; 15 bases in the middle match TRBD2. The clonotype was recovered from a human donor with severe aplastic anemia or a healthy control (not recorded which). Sequenced material: sorted CD4+, CD8+, or CD8+CD57+ T cells (not recorded which) from PBMCs. The base sequence is TGCAGTGCTAGGGGACTAGCGGGAGGCTCCTACGAGCAGTACTTC. It translates as CSARGLAGGSYEQYF.